One and the same sample provided the 7 T cell receptor beta chains below, sequenced in a study of cytomegalovirus exposure and HLA in healthy donors. Measured with immunoSEQ multiplex PCR; TCRdb has only the in-frame clones, and not every one. The sample has 120,000 or so clones; about 89% are singletons. The sequenced material came from PBMCs. Receptor source: a woman younger than 30 in good health and CMV-seronegative.

The rearrangement joins TRBV28 to TRBJ1-2; 7 bases map to TRBD1. Per the germline V gene, CDR1 is MDHEN and CDR2 is SYDVKM. J gave up 2 bases and V 5 bases, and 11 bases lay outside the gene matches. The length of the CDR3 is 16 residues. CDR3 region: CASSPTADRWNYGYTF. The CDR3 nucleotides are TGTGCCAGCAGTCCTACAGCGGACAGGTGGAACTATGGCTACACCTTC.

The J gene is TRBJ1-1, the V gene TRBV5-1, with 8 bases matching TRBD1. There are 15 residues in the CDR3. After removal of 3 bases from V and 11 bases from J, the junction contained 15 bases not matched to a gene. Germline V gene data show CDR1 as SGHRS and CDR2 as YFSETQ. CDR3 sequence: CASSWTTGGSFGAFF. The CDR3 region has the DNA TGCGCCAGCAGCTGGACCACAGGGGGGTCGTTTGGGGCTTTCTTT. Full variable domain (outside the CDR3, taken from reference TRBV5-1 and TRBJ1-1): KAGVTQTPRYLIKTRGQQVTLSCSPISGHRSVSWYQQTPGQGLQFLFEYFSETQRNKGNFPGRFSGRQFSNSRSEMNVSTLELGDSALYLCASSWTTGGSFGAFFGQGTRLTVV.

The chain employs TRBV19 and TRBJ2-7; 10 nucleotides line up with TRBD1. Germline values: CDR1 LNHDA, CDR2 SQIVND (reference sequence). CDR3 length equals 14 residues. J was trimmed by 2 bases and V by 8 bases; bases with no gene match: 6. The CDR3 is CASGPGQGPYEQYF. The CDR3 coding sequence is TGTGCCAGTGGACCGGGACAGGGGCCCTACGAGCAGTACTTC.

This clone has just one count. The chain carries TRBV19 and TRBJ1-1; D unclear. The CDR3 covers 13 residues. Trimming cost V 5 bases and J 4 bases, with 11 bases left between them. Germline V CDR1 and CDR2: LNHDA, SQIVND (reference sequence). The CDR3 loop is CASSADPGTEAFF. In nucleotides, the CDR3 is TGTGCCAGTAGTGCCGATCCCGGCACTGAAGCTTTCTTT. The full variable domain, completed using reference TRBV19 and TRBJ1-1, is DGGITQSPKYLFRKEGQNVTLSCEQNLNHDAMYWYRQDPGQGLRLIYYSQIVNDFQKGDIAEGYSVSREKKESFPLTVTSAQKNPTAFYLCASSADPGTEAFFGQGTRLTVV.

The chain recombines TRBV9 with TRBJ2-1; 9 nucleotides align to TRBD2. Per germline, CDR1 SGDLS and CDR2 YYNGEE. CDR3 size: 17 residues. The junction had 8 bases not matched to a gene; V was cut back by 4 bases and J by 0 bases. Here the CDR3 reads CASSSTTSGSSYNEQFF. In nucleotides, the CDR3 is TGTGCCAGCAGCTCTACGACTAGCGGAAGCTCCTACAATGAGCAGTTCTTC.

This clone was counted only a few times. The rearrangement links TRBV5-1 to TRBJ2-7; D remains unclear. From germline, CDR1 is SGHRS and CDR2 YFSETQ. The V end was cut by 2 bases, the J end by 0 bases, with 9 bases between. This CDR3 has 14 amino acids. The CDR3 is CASSFQVSSYEQYF. DNA for the CDR3: TGCGCCAGCAGCTTTCAGGTGAGCTCCTACGAGCAGTACTTC.

This chain joins TRBV27 and TRBJ2-5; a possible D gene is TRBD1 (6 bases). Looked up from germline, CDR1 is MNHEY and CDR2 is SMNVEV (reference sequence). The length of the CDR3 is 13 residues. Between the trimmed V and J ends, which lost 3 bases and 5 bases, there was a span of 10 bases. The CDR3 reads CASSLQGTETQYF. CDR3 coding DNA: TGTGCCAGCAGTTTGCAGGGGACGGAGACCCAGTACTTC.